Listed here is a single T cell receptor (beta chain). The antigen is not known. The source of the sample is a study of T-cell memory formation after mild COVID-19. Background on the study: Largely, TCR clusters stayed within a single donor. Study-wide findings and caveats: Contracting CD8+ clones were enriched in EMRA, CD4+ mainly in CM and EM.

Constant-segment primers were used for 5'RACE, and the resulting TCR alpha and TCR beta cDNA libraries carried sample barcodes and UMIs. TCRdb ran MiXCR on the 5' RACE reads and lists one entry per CDR3 protein. The sample has about 340,000 distinct CDR3 sequences; 14% are singletons. The CDR3 is 14 residues long. The germline gives CDR1 DFQATT, CDR2 SNEGSKA (reference sequence). The germline V and J ends were trimmed by 1 base and 4 bases, with 14 bases remaining between them. This clonotype was sampled from a man between 18 and 29 years old who had mild COVID-19 (a few samples of this study predate the infection). Cell type and time point are not known. Sequencing was done on a sample of PBMCs or a T cell subset sorted from them (not recorded which). This rearrangement joins TRBV20-1 to TRBJ2-7; D is perhaps TRBD2 (5 bases). The CDR3 protein is CSARGAGVKYEQYV. The CDR3 coding sequence is TGCAGTGCTAGAGGGGCCGGGGTAAAGTACGAGCAGTACGTC.